This T cell receptor (beta chain) was identified during a study of metastatic and nonmetastatic thyroid tumors (dated by TCRdb to 2020 to 2021). As for the study more broadly: Repertoires from peripheral blood and from tumor or nodule tissue samples of malignant and benign thyroid patients were compared.

From cysteine to phenylalanine, the CDR3 is 13 amino acids long. Of all the DNA, just the CDR3 is kept, 39 bases in frame from base 1. The germline V gene supplies CDR1 KGHSH and CDR2 LQKENI. V ends up 4 bases short and J 2 bases short, with an unmatched junction base count of 1. Points the paper makes about the study in general: In both blood and tumor samples, TCR beta diversity was reported to be significantly higher in malignant tumors than in benign nodules.

Receptor amplification or capture employed PCR. The instrument given in TCRdb is Illumina HiSeq 4000. High-throughput sequencing was used to profile the CDR3 region of the TCR beta-chain in every patient. As for the authors' bioinformatics: A classifier to discriminate distant-metastatic papillary thyroid cancer patients was built from CDR3 differences across clinicopathological groups. The Shannon index was used to assess repertoire diversity, and the Morisita-Horn index was used to assess tumor-blood repertoire similarity. TCRdb reanalyzed the raw reads on its own, using fastp at Q25 for trimming and MiXCR for clone calling, and kept in-frame beta chains. TCRdb, not the authors, supplied the V and J calls. The sample table contains tens of thousands of clones; only one count was recorded for about 30% of them. The ten largest clones take up about a tenth of the sample. No treatment had been received by any patient before thyroid surgery. The study retrospectively analysed patient clinical samples collected from about 2012 to 2018 using T-cell receptor beta sequencing.

This clone was counted at least ten times. This receptor's antigen is unknown. Base qualities are missing; no much larger clone stands one base away. The sequence was obtained from a male donor with papillary thyroid cancer or a benign thyroid nodule (not recorded which). Some clones in this sample may be carry-over from other donors' samples. Source material: blood. The sequence is built from TRBV18 and TRBJ1-2, with 7 bases matching TRBD1. The nucleotides read TGTGCCAGCTCACTGGGACAGAACTATGGCTACACCTTC. Its protein reads: CASSLGQNYGYTF.